The clone carrying this TCR beta chain showed up just a few times. Its antigen is unknown. This record comes from a study of breast tumors, draining lymph nodes, adjacent tissues. Study-wide points: Compared with lymph nodes, tumors were less diverse; compared with nontumor tissue, more. Luminal-like breast cancer showed significantly greater tumor-nontumor repertoire similarity than basal-like breast cancer did.

TCRdb analysed the multiplex PCR reads with MiXCR anew, one entry per CDR3 protein. The repertoire includes about 140,000 distinct CDR3 sequences, approximately 29% of them detected once, and 2% to 2.5% sits in the top ten. Axillary draining lymph nodes of breast cancer patients supplied the node samples. The clonotype originates from a female donor with breast cancer. Some clones in this sample may be carry-over from other donors' samples. Sample: axillary lymph node tissue.

The CDR3 region is CASSSRGGSTEAFF. In DNA form, the CDR3 reads TGCGCCAGCAGCAGCAGGGGAGGGAGCACTGAAGCTTTCTTT. The chain employs TRBV5-1 and TRBJ1-1; TRBD1 is a possible D gene (6 bases). The V end lost 4 bases, the J end lost 4 bases, and 14 bases lay between the germline ends. Germline V gene sequence: CDR1 SGHRS, CDR2 YFSETQ. The length of the CDR3 is 14 residues.